This T cell receptor (beta chain) was recovered during a study of T-cell reconstitution after alpha-beta-depleted transplantation in children. In this sample, this clonotype turned up a few times. Germline and junction disagree at one end, which may indicate a read error. The CDR3 is 11 amino acids. Germline-derived CDR1 and CDR2 are GTSNPN and SVGIG (reference sequence). Unique molecular identifiers were incorporated when the TCRbeta library was constructed. MiXCR, run by TCRdb on the PCR reads, gives a single entry per CDR3 protein. The profile shows around 700,000 distinct CDR3 sequences, roughly 13% of them singletons.

This chain joins TRBV30 and TRBJ2-1; D gene ambiguous. This TCR was sampled from a girl aged 2 to 10 with congenital amegakaryocytic thrombocytopenia, due to receive a stem cell transplant. The sample in question was PBMCs, obtained before TCRalphabeta/CD19-depleted stem cell transplant. The CDR3 loop is CAWGVGNEQFF. The DNA for the CDR3 is TGTGCCTGGGGTGTGGGGAATGAGCAGTTCTTC.